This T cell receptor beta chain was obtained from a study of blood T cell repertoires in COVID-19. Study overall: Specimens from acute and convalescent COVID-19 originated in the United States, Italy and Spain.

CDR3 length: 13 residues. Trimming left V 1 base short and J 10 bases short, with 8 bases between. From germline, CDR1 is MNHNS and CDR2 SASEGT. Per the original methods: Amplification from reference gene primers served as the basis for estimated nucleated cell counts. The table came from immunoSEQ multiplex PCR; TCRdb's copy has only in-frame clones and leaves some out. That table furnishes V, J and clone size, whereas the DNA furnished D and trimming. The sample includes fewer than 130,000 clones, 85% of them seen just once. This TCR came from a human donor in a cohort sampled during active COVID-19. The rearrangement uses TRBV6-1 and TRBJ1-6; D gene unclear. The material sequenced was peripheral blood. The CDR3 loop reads CASSEGLRSPLHF. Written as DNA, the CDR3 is TGTGCCAGCAGTGAAGGGTTGCGATCACCCCTCCACTTT.